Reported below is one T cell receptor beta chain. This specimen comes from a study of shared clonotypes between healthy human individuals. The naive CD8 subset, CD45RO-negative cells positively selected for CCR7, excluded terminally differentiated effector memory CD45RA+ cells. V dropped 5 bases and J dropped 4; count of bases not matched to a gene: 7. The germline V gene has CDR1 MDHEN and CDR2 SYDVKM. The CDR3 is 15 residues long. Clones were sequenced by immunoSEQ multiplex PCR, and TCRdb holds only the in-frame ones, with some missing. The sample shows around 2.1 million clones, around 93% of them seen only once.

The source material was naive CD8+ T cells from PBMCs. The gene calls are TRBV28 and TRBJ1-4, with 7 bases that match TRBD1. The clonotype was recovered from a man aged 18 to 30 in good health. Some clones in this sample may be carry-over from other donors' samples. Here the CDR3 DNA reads TGTGCCAGCAGTCCGACAGGGTGGGGTAATGAAAAACTGTTTTTT. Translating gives CASSPTGWGNEKLFF.